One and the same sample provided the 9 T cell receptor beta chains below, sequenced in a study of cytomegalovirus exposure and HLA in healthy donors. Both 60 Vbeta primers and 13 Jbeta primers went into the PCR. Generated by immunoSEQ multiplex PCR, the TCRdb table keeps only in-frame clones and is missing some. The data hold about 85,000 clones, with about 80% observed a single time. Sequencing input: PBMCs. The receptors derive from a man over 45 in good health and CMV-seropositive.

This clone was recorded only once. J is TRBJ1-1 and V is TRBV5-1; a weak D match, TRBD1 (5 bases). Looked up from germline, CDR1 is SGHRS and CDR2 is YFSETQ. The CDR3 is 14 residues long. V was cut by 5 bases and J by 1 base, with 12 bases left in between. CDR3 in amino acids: CASSVSTENTEAFF. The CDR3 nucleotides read TGCGCCAGCAGTGTGTCGACAGAGAACACTGAAGCTTTCTTT.

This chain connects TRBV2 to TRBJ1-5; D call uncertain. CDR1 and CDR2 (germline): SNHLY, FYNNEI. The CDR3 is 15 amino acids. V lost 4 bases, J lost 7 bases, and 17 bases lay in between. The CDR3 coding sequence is TGTGCCAGCAGTGGGGATCTCGGTGGGAGACAGCCCCAGCATTTT. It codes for CASSGDLGGRQPQHF.

This chain's CDR3 is CASSYTPAKSGNTIYF. The CDR3 bases are TGTGCCAGCAGTTATACTCCCGCGAAATCTGGAAACACCATATATTTT. The chain is built from TRBV6-5 and TRBJ1-3; no definite D call. The CDR3 runs to 16 residues. Looked up from germline, CDR1 is MNHEY and CDR2 is SVGAGI. V lost 3 bases to trimming and J lost 1 base, with 13 bases between them.

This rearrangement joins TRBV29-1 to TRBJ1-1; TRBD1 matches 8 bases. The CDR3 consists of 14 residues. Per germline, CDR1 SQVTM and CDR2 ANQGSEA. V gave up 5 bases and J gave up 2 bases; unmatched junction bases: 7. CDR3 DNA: TGCAGCGTTACGGACAGGGCGAAAAACACTGAAGCTTTCTTT. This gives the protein CSVTDRAKNTEAFF.

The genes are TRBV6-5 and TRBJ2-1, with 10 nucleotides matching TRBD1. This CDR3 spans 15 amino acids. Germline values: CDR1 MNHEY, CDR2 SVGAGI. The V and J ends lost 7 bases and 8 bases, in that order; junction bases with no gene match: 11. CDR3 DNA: TGTGCCAGCATGTTTGGACAGGGGGTTTATGATGAGCAGTTCTTC. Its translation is CASMFGQGVYDEQFF.

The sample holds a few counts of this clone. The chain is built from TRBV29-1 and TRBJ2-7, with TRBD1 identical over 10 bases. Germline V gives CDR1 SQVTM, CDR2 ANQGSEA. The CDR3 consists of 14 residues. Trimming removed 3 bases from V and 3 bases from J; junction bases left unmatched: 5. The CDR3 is CSVELGDRGYEQYF. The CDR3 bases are TGCAGCGTTGAGTTGGGGGACAGGGGCTACGAGCAGTACTTC.

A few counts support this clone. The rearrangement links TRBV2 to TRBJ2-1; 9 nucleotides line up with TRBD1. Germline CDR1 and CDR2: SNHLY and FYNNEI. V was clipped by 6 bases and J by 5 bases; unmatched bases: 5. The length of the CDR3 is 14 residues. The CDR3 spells CASSWTGDNNEQFF. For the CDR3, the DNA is TGTGCCAGCAGCTGGACAGGGGATAACAATGAGCAGTTCTTC.

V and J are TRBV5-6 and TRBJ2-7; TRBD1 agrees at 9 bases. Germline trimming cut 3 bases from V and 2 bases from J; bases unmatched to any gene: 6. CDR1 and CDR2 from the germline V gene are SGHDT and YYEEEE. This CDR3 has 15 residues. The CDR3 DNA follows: TGTGCCAGCAGCTGGACGGGACAGGGTACCTACGAGCAGTACTTC. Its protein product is CASSWTGQGTYEQYF.

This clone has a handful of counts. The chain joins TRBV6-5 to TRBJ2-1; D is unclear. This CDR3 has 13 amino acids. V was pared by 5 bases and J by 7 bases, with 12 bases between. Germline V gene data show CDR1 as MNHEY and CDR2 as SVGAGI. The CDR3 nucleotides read TGTGCCAGCAGTGAAACACGAGGAAATGAGCAGTTCTTC. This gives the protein CASSETRGNEQFF.